The subject of this entry is one TCR beta chain. What it binds is unknown. The data were taken from a study of T cell repertoires in cytomegalovirus infection. On the study more broadly: Well-studied HLA-B-restricted epitopes and recently identified HLA-C-restricted epitopes of CMV were both used in the study. Indicated by public TCR beta signatures were CMV infection and matching HLA type.

From the reads, TCRdb called clonotypes with MiXCR, one entry per CDR3 protein. The data contain tens of thousands of distinct CDR3 sequences, about 19% of them singletons. General study results and limits: It was HLA-C-restricted CMV-specific TCR beta clonotypes that dominated the response ex vivo.

The sequencing here drew on CD8+ T cells from cultured PBMCs, taken from culture after CMV antigen stimulation. The clonotype comes from a human donor in good health (CMV status not recorded). Some clones in this sample may be carry-over from other donors' samples.

CDR3 protein: CASSSSQTRASTDTQYF. The CDR3 DNA reads TGTGCCAGCAGCTCATCCCAGACTCGAGCTAGCACAGATACGCAGTATTTT. J is TRBJ2-3 and V is TRBV7-2; D remains unclear. Between the trimmed V and J ends, which lost 4 bases and 0 bases, there was a span of 17 bases. The CDR3 loop spans 17 amino acids. CDR1 is SGHTA and CDR2 is FQGNSA in the germline V gene.